These 25 T cell receptor beta chains were sequenced from one sample in a study of T cell repertoires in cytomegalovirus infection. MiXCR, run by TCRdb on the reads, gives a single entry per CDR3 protein. The repertoire holds around 300,000 distinct CDR3 sequences, less than 25% seen once, with roughly 19% in the top ten. No antigen has been assigned to these receptors. The material sequenced was cultured PBMCs, taken from culture after CMV antigen stimulation. The receptors here all came from a human donor in good health (CMV status not recorded). Some clones in this sample may be carry-over from other donors' samples.

The chain combines TRBV4-1 with TRBJ2-7, with 7 nucleotides matching TRBD1. Germline CDR1 reads MGHRA; CDR2 reads YSYEKL. V lost 0 bases and J lost 6; bases outside the gene matches: 11. The CDR3 contains 16 residues. The CDR3 DNA reads as TGCGCCAGCAGCCAAGATCCCCAACGGGCAGGGGGCGAGCAGTACGTC. This encodes CASSQDPQRAGGEQYV.

The rearrangement joins TRBV6-6 to TRBJ2-3; the D gene is possibly TRBD1 (5 bases). Germline V gene lookup returns CDR1 MNHNY and CDR2 SVGAGI (reference sequence). The V gene lost 6 bases and the J gene lost 2 bases, with 12 bases spanning the gap. The CDR3 extends over 14 amino acids. The CDR3 nucleotides read TGTGCCAGCAGACCCAGGGTTTACACAGATACGCAGTATTTT. Encoded protein: CASRPRVYTDTQYF.

This clonotype was seen many times. The chain employs TRBV11-2 and TRBJ2-5, with D possibly called TRBD1 or TRBD2 (5 bases each). V was clipped by 2 bases and J by 7 bases, with 20 bases between them. The CDR3 covers 16 residues. In germline, CDR1 is SGHAT, CDR2 FQNNGV. This CDR3 is CASSLSFLEKGRTQYF. The CDR3 DNA is TGTGCCAGCAGCTTATCGTTCCTAGAGAAGGGGAGGACCCAGTACTTC.

The sample holds one count of this clonotype. This sequence joins TRBV19 and TRBJ2-1, with TRBD2 matching over 8 bases. V was pared by 4 bases and J by 4 bases, with 15 bases of the junction left unmatched. Germline CDR1 reads LNHDA; CDR2 reads SQIVND (reference sequence). The CDR3 covers 18 residues. The CDR3 coding sequence is TGTGCCAGTAGTAAGGCAATCGGGGGGGGAGTCAGGTACAATGAGCAGTTCTTC. This translates into CASSKAIGGGVRYNEQFF.

This clonotype showed up just a few times. V and J are TRBV5-1 and TRBJ2-3; the D gene is possibly TRBD2 (6 bases). This CDR3 is 15 amino acids long. V lost 5 bases, J lost 2 bases, and 15 bases lay in between. Germline V CDR1 and CDR2: SGHRS, YFSETQ. DNA for the CDR3: TGCGCCAGCAGTCCGGAGGCGGGATTCACAGATACGCAGTATTTT. Translating it yields CASSPEAGFTDTQYF.

This clonotype has at least ten counts. The rearrangement joins TRBV7-2 to TRBJ2-3; perhaps TRBD2 as D (6 bases). The germline V and J ends were trimmed by 9 bases and 7 bases, with 17 bases remaining between them. Germline loops: CDR1 SGHTA, CDR2 FQGNSA. The CDR3 spans 13 residues. CDR3 amino acids: CARTGLGGNTQYF. DNA of the CDR3: TGTGCCAGGACGGGACTTGGCGGGAATACGCAGTATTTT.

In its sample, this clonotype was seen many times. The CDR3 reads CASSTQSGTTSYEQYF. CDR3 nucleotide sequence: TGTGCCAGCAGCACCCAGAGCGGGACGACTTCCTACGAGCAGTACTTC. This chain connects TRBV7-2 to TRBJ2-7; 7 positions match TRBD2. Germline trimming cut 5 bases from V and 1 base from J; bases unmatched to any gene: 11. This CDR3 has 16 residues. Per germline, CDR1 SGHTA and CDR2 FQGNSA.

The J gene is TRBJ2-5, the V gene TRBV2; possible D gene TRBD1, 6 bases. Trimming pared 3 bases from V and 2 bases from J, leaving 13 bases between. CDR1 is SNHLY and CDR2 is FYNNEI in the germline V gene. The CDR3 is 15 residues long. CDR3 sequence: CASSEGQRRQETQYF. The DNA for the CDR3 is TGTGCCAGCAGTGAGGGACAACGTCGACAAGAGACCCAGTACTTC.

This clonotype was observed a handful of times. The genes are TRBV7-9 and TRBJ1-2; D is possibly TRBD1 (6 bases). Germline values: CDR1 SEHNR, CDR2 FQNEAQ (reference sequence). The CDR3 sequence is 16 residues long. V lost 0 bases to trimming and J lost 2 bases, with 13 bases between them. The CDR3 DNA follows: TGTGCCAGCAGCTTAGCGCCAACAGGGAGCAACTATGGCTACACCTTC. Translation gives CASSLAPTGSNYGYTF.

The table lists this clonotype with a few counts. The V call is TRBV7-2, the J call TRBJ2-1; no clear D gene. Looked up from germline, CDR1 is SGHTA and CDR2 is FQGNSA. Trimming took 1 base from V and 0 from J, leaving 16 bases between them. The CDR3 sequence is 18 residues long. The CDR3 loop is CASSLEGSAVSSYNEQFF. The CDR3 DNA reads as TGTGCCAGCAGCTTAGAGGGAAGCGCAGTTAGCTCCTACAATGAGCAGTTCTTC. Based on the CDR3 plus reference TRBV7-2 and TRBJ2-1, the full variable domain is GAGVSQSPSNKVTEKGKDVELRCDPISGHTALYWYRQSLGQGLEFLIYFQGNSAPDKSGLPSDRFSAERTGGSVSTLTIQRTQQEDSAVYLCASSLEGSAVSSYNEQFFGPGTRLTVL.

In its sample, this clonotype was seen many times. The chain has TRBV12-3 or TRBV12-4 and TRBJ1-4; D is undetermined. V shed 4 bases and J shed 5 bases, with 5 bases lying between them. This CDR3 is built from 12 residues. DNA for the CDR3: TGTGCCAGCAGTTCGGGCAATGAAAAACTGTTTTTT. Its translation: CASSSGNEKLFF.

The chain has TRBV14 and TRBJ1-3; perhaps TRBD1 as D (6 bases). Germline CDR1 SGHDN, CDR2 FVKESK. CDR3 size: 17 residues. The V and J ends lost 0 bases and 0 bases respectively, with 12 bases between them. The CDR3 loop reads CASSQEIQGVSGNTIYF. The CDR3, as DNA: TGTGCCAGCAGCCAAGAGATACAGGGAGTCTCTGGAAACACCATATATTTT.

This clonotype was counted only a few times. The chain employs TRBV2 and TRBJ2-3; D tentatively reads TRBD1 or TRBD2 (5 bases each). V gave up 6 bases and J gave up 4 bases, with 17 bases separating them. Germline V gene data show CDR1 as SNHLY and CDR2 as FYNNEI. The CDR3 spans 15 residues. This CDR3 is CASSRDGNNADTQYF. As DNA, the CDR3 is TGTGCCAGCAGCCGGGACGGAAATAACGCAGATACGCAGTATTTT.

Concerning this clonotype: With a much larger clone just one base away, this may be a read error. V and J are TRBV12-3 or TRBV12-4 and TRBJ1-1, with unresolved D. The CDR3 spans 17 residues. Trimming left V 5 bases short and J 3 bases short, with 22 bases between. The CDR3 is CASSPRFGVKRDTEAFF. The DNA of the CDR3 is TGTGCCAGCAGTCCTCGTTTTGGCGTTAAGCGGGACACTGAAGCTTTCTTT.

The chain combines TRBV29-1 with TRBJ2-1, with a weak D call TRBD2 (5 bases). This CDR3 is built from 12 residues. From germline, CDR1 is SQVTM and CDR2 ANQGSEA. V lost 4 bases, J lost 7 bases, and 11 bases lay in between. The CDR3 nucleotides read TGCAGCGTTGCGGGAACCCGGAATGAGCAGTTCTTC. Its translation: CSVAGTRNEQFF.

The CDR3 spells CASSPEIGGHEQFF. In nucleotides, the CDR3 is TGTGCCAGCAGCCCCGAGATAGGAGGCCATGAGCAGTTCTTC. The chain uses TRBV7-9 and TRBJ2-1, with D possibly TRBD2 on 5 matching bases. The V and J ends lost 5 bases and 8 bases respectively, with 16 bases between them. The germline CDR1 and CDR2 sequences are SEHNR and FQNEAQ (reference sequence). The CDR3 length is 14 residues.

The rearrangement uses TRBV6-2 or TRBV6-3 and TRBJ2-7; D is perhaps TRBD2 (5 bases). CDR1 is MNHEY and CDR2 is SVGEGT in the germline V gene. V was cut by 5 bases and J by 2 bases, with 16 bases left in between. This CDR3 has 15 residues. The CDR3 region is CASSNERRKTYEQYF. The DNA for the CDR3 is TGTGCCAGCAGTAATGAGCGGCGGAAAACCTACGAGCAGTACTTC.

The table lists this clonotype with many counts. The chain employs TRBV6-2 or TRBV6-3 and TRBJ2-7; D is unclear. V lost 6 bases, J lost 2 bases, and 11 bases lay in between. CDR3 size: 13 residues. CDR1 and CDR2 from the germline V gene are MNHEY and SVGEGT. CDR3 nucleotides: TGTGCCAGCAGCTTAGGGCTCCCCTACGAGCAGTACGTC. This sequence encodes CASSLGLPYEQYV.

This clonotype came up many times. The chain is built from TRBV6-2 or TRBV6-3 and TRBJ2-3, with unresolved D. Trimming removed 7 bases from V and 0 bases from J, with 20 bases in between. The CDR3 extends over 17 amino acids. From germline, CDR1 is MNHEY and CDR2 SVGEGT. The chain's CDR3 is CASTPAFVAGSTDTQYF. CDR3 DNA sequence: TGTGCCAGCACCCCTGCATTTGTGGCCGGTAGCACAGATACGCAGTATTTT.

This sequence joins TRBV27 and TRBJ2-1, with 8 bases matching TRBD1. Germline CDR1 MNHEY, CDR2 SMNVEV (reference sequence). V lost 5 bases, J lost 5 bases, and 11 bases stayed unmatched. The length of the CDR3 is 16 residues. CDR3 amino acids: CASSIYQGAIDNEQFF. The CDR3 DNA reads TGTGCCAGCAGTATCTATCAGGGGGCGATCGACAATGAGCAGTTCTTC.

This clonotype was counted only a few times. CDR3 sequence (DNA): TGTGCCAGCAGTCCAGACCGAGTACGGACCAATTCACCCCTCCACTTT. Translation gives CASSPDRVRTNSPLHF. This sequence joins TRBV12-3 or TRBV12-4 and TRBJ1-6; D not certain. This CDR3 contains 16 residues. V shed 5 bases and J shed 7 bases, with 18 bases lying between them.

This clonotype came up a few times. The gene calls are TRBV29-1 and TRBJ2-7; 9 positions match TRBD1. V lost 6 bases, J lost 2 bases, and 5 bases stayed unmatched. Looked up from germline, CDR1 is SQVTM and CDR2 is ANQGSEA. CDR3 length: 13 amino acids. CDR3 bases: TGCAGCGTGACCCGGGACAGGGCCTACGAGCAGTACTTC. Translation: CSVTRDRAYEQYF.

The table lists this clonotype with many counts. The genes are TRBV6-5 and TRBJ2-7; D is perhaps TRBD2 (6 bases). Germline CDR1 reads MNHEY; CDR2 reads SVGAGI. V dropped 6 bases and J dropped 3 bases, with 18 bases sitting between them. The CDR3 loop spans 15 amino acids. CDR3 amino acids: CASSSRAGNYYEQYF. The CDR3 DNA is TGTGCCAGCAGCTCCCGAGCGGGTAATTACTACGAGCAGTACTTC.

In this sample, this clonotype turned up many times. The chain uses TRBV20-1 and TRBJ1-1; D is uncertain. The germline gives CDR1 DFQATT, CDR2 SNEGSKA (reference sequence). The CDR3 contains 14 residues. Trimming took 0 bases from V and 2 from J, leaving 10 bases between them. The CDR3 loop reads CSARDPRVNTEAFF. CDR3 bases: TGCAGTGCTAGAGATCCGAGGGTCAACACTGAAGCTTTCTTT.

This clonotype was seen a few times. V usage is TRBV5-6 and J usage is TRBJ2-3; 7 positions match TRBD2. CDR1 and CDR2 from the germline V gene are SGHDT and YYEEEE. The V segment lost 5 bases and the J segment 6 bases; nucleotides outside the gene matches: 3. The CDR3 extends over 12 amino acids. The CDR3 protein is CASRLGRDTQYF. Here the CDR3 DNA reads TGTGCCAGCAGACTCGGGAGGGATACGCAGTATTTT.